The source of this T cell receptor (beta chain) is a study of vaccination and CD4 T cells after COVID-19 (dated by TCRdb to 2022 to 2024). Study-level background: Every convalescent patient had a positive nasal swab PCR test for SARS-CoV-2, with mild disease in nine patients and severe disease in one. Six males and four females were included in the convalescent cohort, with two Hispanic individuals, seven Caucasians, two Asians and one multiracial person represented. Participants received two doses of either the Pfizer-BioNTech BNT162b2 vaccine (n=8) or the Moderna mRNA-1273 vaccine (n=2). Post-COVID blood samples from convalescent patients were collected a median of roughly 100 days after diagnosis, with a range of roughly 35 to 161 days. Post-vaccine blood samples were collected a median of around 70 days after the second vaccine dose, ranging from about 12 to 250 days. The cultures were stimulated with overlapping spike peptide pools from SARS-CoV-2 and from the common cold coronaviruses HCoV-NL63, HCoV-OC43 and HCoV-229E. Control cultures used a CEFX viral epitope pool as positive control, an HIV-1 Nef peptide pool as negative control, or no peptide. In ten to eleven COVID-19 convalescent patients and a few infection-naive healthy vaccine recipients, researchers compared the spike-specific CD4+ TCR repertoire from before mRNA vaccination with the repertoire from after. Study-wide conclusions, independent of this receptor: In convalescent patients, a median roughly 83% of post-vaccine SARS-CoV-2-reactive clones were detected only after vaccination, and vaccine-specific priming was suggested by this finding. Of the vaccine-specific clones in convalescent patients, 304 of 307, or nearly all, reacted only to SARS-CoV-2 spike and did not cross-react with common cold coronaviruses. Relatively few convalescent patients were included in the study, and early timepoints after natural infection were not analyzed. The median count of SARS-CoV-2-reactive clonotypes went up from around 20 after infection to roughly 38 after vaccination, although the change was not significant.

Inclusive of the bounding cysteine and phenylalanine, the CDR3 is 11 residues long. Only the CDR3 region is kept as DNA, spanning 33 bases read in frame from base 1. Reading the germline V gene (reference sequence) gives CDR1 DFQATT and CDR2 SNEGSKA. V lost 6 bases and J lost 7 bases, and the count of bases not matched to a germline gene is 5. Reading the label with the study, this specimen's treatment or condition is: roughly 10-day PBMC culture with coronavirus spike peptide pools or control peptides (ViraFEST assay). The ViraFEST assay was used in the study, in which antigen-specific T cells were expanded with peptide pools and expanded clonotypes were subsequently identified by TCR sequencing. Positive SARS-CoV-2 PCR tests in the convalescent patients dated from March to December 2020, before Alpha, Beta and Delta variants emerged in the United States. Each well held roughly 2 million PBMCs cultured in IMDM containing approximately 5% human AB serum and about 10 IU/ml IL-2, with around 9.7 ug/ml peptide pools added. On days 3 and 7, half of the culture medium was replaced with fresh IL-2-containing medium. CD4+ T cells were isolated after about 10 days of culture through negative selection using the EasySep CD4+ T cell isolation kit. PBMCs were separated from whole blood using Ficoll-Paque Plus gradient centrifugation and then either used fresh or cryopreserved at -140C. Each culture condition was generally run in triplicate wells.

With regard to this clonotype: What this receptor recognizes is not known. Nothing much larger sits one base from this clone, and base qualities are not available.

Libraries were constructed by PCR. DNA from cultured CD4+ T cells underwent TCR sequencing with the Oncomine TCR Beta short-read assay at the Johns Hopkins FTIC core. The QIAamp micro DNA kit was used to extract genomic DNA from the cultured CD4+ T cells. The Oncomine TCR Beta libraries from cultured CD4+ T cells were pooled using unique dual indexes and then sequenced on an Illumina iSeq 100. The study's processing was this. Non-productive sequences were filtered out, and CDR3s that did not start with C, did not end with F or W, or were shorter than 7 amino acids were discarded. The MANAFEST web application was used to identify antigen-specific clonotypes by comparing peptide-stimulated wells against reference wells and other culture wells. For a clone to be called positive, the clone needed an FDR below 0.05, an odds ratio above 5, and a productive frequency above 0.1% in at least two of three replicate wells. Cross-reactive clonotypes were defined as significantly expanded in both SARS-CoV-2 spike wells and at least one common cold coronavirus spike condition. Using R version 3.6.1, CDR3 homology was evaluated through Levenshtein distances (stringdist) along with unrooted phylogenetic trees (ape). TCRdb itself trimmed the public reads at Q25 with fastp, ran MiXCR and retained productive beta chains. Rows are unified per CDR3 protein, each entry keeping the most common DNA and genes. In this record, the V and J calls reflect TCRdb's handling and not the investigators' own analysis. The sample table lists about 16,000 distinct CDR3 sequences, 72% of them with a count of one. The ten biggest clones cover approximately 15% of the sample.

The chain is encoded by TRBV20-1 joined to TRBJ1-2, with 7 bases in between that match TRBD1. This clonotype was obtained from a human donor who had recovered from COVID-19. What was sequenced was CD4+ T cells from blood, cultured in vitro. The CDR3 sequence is CSARQGGGYTF. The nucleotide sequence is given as TGCAGTGCCCGACAGGGTGGTGGCTACACCTTC.